The rows below give T cell receptor beta chains drawn from one sample of a study of cytomegalovirus exposure and HLA in healthy donors. Sequenced by immunoSEQ multiplex PCR; TCRdb stores in-frame clones only, minus some. The sample holds 50,000 or so clones, around 52% seen once. The source material was PBMCs. These receptors were taken from a human donor in good health. The CDR3 runs from the conserved cysteine through the conserved F or W. The D gene is left open where the match is weak. Not all rows give a size; the values are once, few, many and, for expanded clones, a class.

d_call: TRBD2
clone_size: .
j_call: TRBJ2-1
cdr3_length: 16
v_call: TRBV6-5
cdr3_aa: CASSSPGRRGNNEQFF
cdr3_nt: TGTGCCAGCAGTTCACCGGGACGGCGGGGGAACAATGAGCAGTTCTTC

d_call: .
clone_size: .
j_call: TRBJ2-1
cdr3_length: 15
v_call: TRBV5-1
cdr3_aa: CASSLGPGWYNEQFF
cdr3_nt: TGCGCCAGCAGCTTGGGGCCAGGGTGGTACAATGAGCAGTTCTTC

d_call: TRBD2
clone_size: few
j_call: TRBJ2-2
cdr3_length: 15
v_call: TRBV30
cdr3_aa: CAWSVTGGADGELFF
cdr3_nt: TGTGCCTGGAGTGTTACCGGGGGGGCGGACGGGGAGCTGTTTTTT

d_call: .
clone_size: .
j_call: TRBJ2-5
cdr3_length: 16
v_call: TRBV9
cdr3_aa: CASSVTPRQDQETQYF
cdr3_nt: TGTGCCAGCAGCGTAACCCCTCGACAGGACCAAGAGACCCAGTACTTC

d_call: .
clone_size: .
j_call: TRBJ1-2
cdr3_length: 12
v_call: TRBV18
cdr3_aa: CASSPSGKGYTF
cdr3_nt: TGTGCCAGCTCACCATCAGGGAAAGGCTACACCTTC

d_call: TRBD1
clone_size: .
j_call: TRBJ2-1
cdr3_length: 14
v_call: TRBV5-1
cdr3_aa: CASSRDRENNEQFF
cdr3_nt: TGCGCCAGCAGTAGGGACAGGGAAAACAATGAGCAGTTCTTC

d_call: TRBD1
clone_size: few
j_call: TRBJ2-1
cdr3_length: 15
v_call: TRBV15
cdr3_aa: CATSPDRGSYNEQFF
cdr3_nt: TGTGCCACCAGCCCAGACAGGGGATCCTACAATGAGCAGTTCTTC

d_call: .
clone_size: .
j_call: TRBJ1-1
cdr3_length: 12
v_call: TRBV29-1
cdr3_aa: CSVEGGGSEAFF
cdr3_nt: TGCAGCGTTGAAGGGGGAGGGTCTGAAGCTTTCTTT

d_call: TRBD1
clone_size: .
j_call: TRBJ1-6
cdr3_length: 16
v_call: TRBV2
cdr3_aa: CASTISGQGDGSPLHF
cdr3_nt: TGTGCCAGCACCATATCGGGACAGGGGGACGGTTCACCCCTCCACTTT

d_call: .
clone_size: .
j_call: TRBJ2-7
cdr3_length: 13
v_call: TRBV11-2
cdr3_aa: CASSLGQPYEQYF
cdr3_nt: TGTGCCAGCAGCTTAGGACAGCCCTACGAGCAGTACTTC